This TCR beta chain was sequenced for a study of blood T cell repertoires in COVID-19. About the study: Material from acute and convalescent COVID-19 was sourced from the United States, Italy and Spain. Sample material is recorded as cDNA or gDNA derived from T cells, B-cell-depleted T cells, or PBMCs.

Patients from Seattle were sampled longitudinally, starting during active infection. Original handling: Amplification of reference gene primers provided the estimated nucleated cell counts. Profiled with immunoSEQ multiplex PCR; TCRdb holds only in-frame clones, not every one. V and J calls and clone size are given by that table; D and trimming were obtained from the DNA. The data show a few hundred thousand clones, just under 90% seen once. The sequence came from a woman aged 45 to 65 with COVID-19, enrolled during active disease. The sample taken for sequencing was peripheral blood.

This CDR3 is CASSPTTVTGYTF. The DNA of the CDR3 is TGCGCCAGCAGCCCGACAACAGTAACTGGCTACACCTTC. The chain uses TRBV4-3 and TRBJ1-2, with D unclear. Trimming left V 4 bases short and J 7 bases short, with 13 bases between. The CDR3 has 13 amino acids. The germline V gene encodes CDR1 LGHNA and CDR2 YSLEER.